This passage covers 29 T cell receptor beta chains from one sample sequenced in a study of cytomegalovirus exposure and HLA in healthy donors. Amplification used 60 Vbeta primers and 13 Jbeta primers. Measured with immunoSEQ multiplex PCR; TCRdb has only the in-frame clones, and not every one. The sample contains about 90,000 clones, 74% of which appear only once. The specimen sequenced was PBMCs. These receptors all stem from a man aged 25 to 40 in good health and CMV-seropositive.

This clone came up once. The chain couples TRBV9 to TRBJ1-5, with D perhaps matching TRBD1 (6 bases). Trimming removed 4 bases from V and 7 bases from J, with 15 bases in between. Germline V CDR1 and CDR2: SGDLS, YYNGEE. The CDR3 is made up of 14 amino acids. The chain's CDR3 is CASSSTGMGQPQHF. Written as DNA, the CDR3 is TGTGCCAGCAGCTCTACAGGGATGGGGCAGCCCCAGCATTTT.

This clone was detected only once. The V and J genes are TRBV5-1 and TRBJ2-1; D is uncertain. Trimming stripped 4 bases from V and 7 bases from J, with 18 bases between. This CDR3 is built from 15 residues. The V gene's germline CDR1 is SGHRS and CDR2 YFSETQ. The CDR3, as DNA: TGCGCCAGCAGCCTCGATCCCAACTCGATTAATGAGCAGTTCTTC. This gives the protein CASSLDPNSINEQFF.

The rearrangement uses TRBV29-1 and TRBJ2-1; possible D gene TRBD1, 7 bases. The V end was cut by 6 bases, the J end by 7 bases, with 16 bases between. This CDR3 has 13 amino acids. CDR1 is SQVTM and CDR2 is ANQGSEA in the germline V gene. The CDR3 DNA sequence: TGCAGCGTGCTTACAGGGGAGGTGAATGAGCAGTTCTTC. It codes for CSVLTGEVNEQFF.

CDR3 sequence reads: CASSLNEEKTQYF. The CDR3 DNA reads as TGTGCCAGCAGCTTAAACGAGGAAAAGACCCAGTACTTC. V usage is TRBV7-9 and J usage is TRBJ2-5; no definite D call. Trimming removed 2 bases from V and 6 bases from J, with 10 bases in between. Germline loops: CDR1 SEHNR, CDR2 FQNEAQ (reference sequence). The CDR3 runs 13 residues.

The chain combines TRBV18 with TRBJ2-3; maybe TRBD1 (6 bases). V shed 3 bases and J shed 2 bases, with 18 bases lying between them. The CDR3 extends over 17 amino acids. The germline V gene has CDR1 KGHSH and CDR2 LQKENI. The CDR3: CASSPLQLDSPTDTQYF. CDR3 bases: TGTGCCAGCTCACCGCTCCAATTGGACAGTCCCACAGATACGCAGTATTTT.

The V call is TRBV4-1, the J call TRBJ2-1; a possible D gene is TRBD1 (6 bases). CDR1 MGHRA and CDR2 YSYEKL come from the germline V gene. Trimming took 1 base from V and 2 from J, leaving 12 bases between them. The CDR3 sequence is 16 residues long. As DNA, the CDR3 is TGCGCCAGCAGCCAAGGGCAGGGGCCCCCCTACAATGAGCAGTTCTTC. Its translation is CASSQGQGPPYNEQFF.

This clone was seen a handful of times. For the CDR3, the DNA is TGTGCCAGCAGCTTAAAGAGGGTAAGGAATGGCTACACCTTC. Its translation is CASSLKRVRNGYTF. The gene calls are TRBV7-9 and TRBJ1-2; D is undetermined. Per the germline V gene, CDR1 is SEHNR and CDR2 is FQNEAQ (reference sequence). The CDR3 runs to 14 residues. Trimming took off 2 bases at V and 6 bases at J, with 13 bases between the two ends.

This sequence joins TRBV5-6 and TRBJ2-7; no clear D gene. There are 12 residues in the CDR3. The germline V gene has CDR1 SGHDT and CDR2 YYEEEE. V dropped 1 base and J dropped 3 bases, with 5 bases sitting between them. CDR3 sequence (DNA): TGTGCCAGCAGCTTGAACAGCTACGAGCAGTACTTC. Protein sequence: CASSLNSYEQYF.

This chain joins TRBV9 and TRBJ1-2; no clear D. The length of the CDR3 is 14 residues. From germline, CDR1 is SGDLS and CDR2 YYNGEE. Between the trimmed V and J ends, which lost 4 bases and 0 bases, there was a span of 10 bases. Here the CDR3 DNA reads TGTGCCAGCAGCTCCGCGAATGCTAACTATGGCTACACCTTC. Protein: CASSSANANYGYTF.

The chain combines TRBV5-6 with TRBJ1-1, with D unclear. Per germline, CDR1 SGHDT and CDR2 YYEEEE. The CDR3 has 15 residues. Deletions cut 0 bases from V and 1 base from J, with 10 bases between. The CDR3 coding sequence is TGTGCCAGCAGCTTGGGGGATCGGGGGAACACTGAAGCTTTCTTT. This gives the protein CASSLGDRGNTEAFF.

The chain has TRBV4-1 and TRBJ2-3; 9 bases agree with TRBD2. Germline V gene data show CDR1 as MGHRA and CDR2 as YSYEKL. CDR3 size: 15 residues. Trimming removed 3 bases from V and 10 bases from J; junction bases left unmatched: 11. CDR3 DNA sequence: TGCGCCAGCAGCCAGTACGTGACTAGCGGAGACTCGCAGTATTTT. Protein: CASSQYVTSGDSQYF.

CDR3 DNA sequence: TGTGCCAGCAGCCGGGACAGGGAGCCTGAAGCTTTCTTT. It translates to CASSRDREPEAFF. The V and J genes are TRBV5-4 and TRBJ1-1; 9 nucleotides agree with TRBD1. There are 13 residues in the CDR3. Trimming cost V 4 bases and J 6 bases; bases outside gene matches: 4. The V gene's germline CDR1 is SGHNT and CDR2 YYREEE (reference sequence). Based on the CDR3 plus reference TRBV5-4 and TRBJ1-1, the full variable domain is ETGVTQSPTHLIKTRGQQVTLRCSSQSGHNTVSWYQQALGQGPQFIFQYYREEENGRGNFPPRFSGLQFPNYSSELNVNALELDDSALYLCASSRDREPEAFFGQGTRLTVV.

V usage is TRBV7-2 and J usage is TRBJ2-1, with TRBD2 matching 12 bases. Trimming at V came to 2 bases and at J to 7 bases, leaving 6 bases not matched to a gene. This CDR3 comprises 16 residues. Germline assignment: CDR1 SGHTA and CDR2 FQGNSA. For the CDR3, the DNA is TGTGCCAGCAGCTTACAGACTAGCGGGAGTGGAAATGAGCAGTTCTTC. This codes for CASSLQTSGSGNEQFF.

V is TRBV9 and J is TRBJ2-7, with D perhaps TRBD2 (5 bases). This CDR3 is 13 amino acids long. Looked up from germline, CDR1 is SGDLS and CDR2 is YYNGEE. V lost 0 bases to trimming and J lost 1 base, with 5 bases between them. The CDR3 DNA is TGTGCCAGCAGCGTAGGAGGGTCCTACGAGCAGTACTTC. It codes for CASSVGGSYEQYF.

V usage is TRBV15 and J usage is TRBJ1-4; TRBD1 matches at 8 bases. This CDR3 is built from 15 residues. The germline CDR1 and CDR2 sequences are LNHNV and YYDKDF (reference sequence). The V and J ends lost 1 base and 7 bases, in that order; junction bases with no gene match: 5. The CDR3 reads CATSRGDRGGEKLFF. In nucleotides, the CDR3 is TGTGCCACCAGCAGAGGAGACAGGGGAGGTGAAAAACTGTTTTTT.

The rearrangement joins TRBV11-3 to TRBJ1-1; D is possibly TRBD1 (5 bases). The germline V gene encodes CDR1 SGHNT and CDR2 YENEEA. The length of the CDR3 is 13 residues. With 2 bases removed from V and 3 bases from J, the gap between germline ends came to 7 bases. The CDR3 loop is CASSLKGYTEAFF. In nucleotides, the CDR3 is TGTGCCAGCAGCTTAAAGGGGTACACTGAAGCTTTCTTT.

This chain links TRBV7-9 with TRBJ1-2, with TRBD1 matching 9 bases. The length of the CDR3 is 13 residues. The V gene's germline CDR1 is SEHNR and CDR2 FQNEAQ (reference sequence). V lost 3 bases, J lost 8 bases, and 4 bases stayed unmatched. The CDR3 sequence is CASSLHRGRGYTF. CDR3 sequence (DNA): TGTGCCAGCAGCTTGCACAGGGGGCGGGGCTACACCTTC.

V and J are TRBV2 and TRBJ1-1, with D unresolved. Germline-derived CDR1 and CDR2 are SNHLY and FYNNEI. The ends were cut back, 1 base at V and 1 base at J, with 7 bases in the middle. The CDR3 consists of 14 residues. The CDR3 reads CASSEDEANTEAFF. The CDR3 DNA follows: TGTGCCAGCAGTGAAGATGAAGCGAACACTGAAGCTTTCTTT. Variable domain in full (rest from reference TRBV2 and TRBJ1-1): EPEVTQTPSHQVTQMGQEVILRCVPISNHLYFYWYRQILGQKVEFLVSFYNNEISEKSEIFDDQFSVERPDGSNFTLKIRSTKLEDSAMYFCASSEDEANTEAFFGQGTRLTVV.

This chain connects TRBV9 to TRBJ2-1; TRBD2 might be the D (6 bases). The CDR3 runs 15 residues. The germline CDR1 and CDR2 sequences are SGDLS and YYNGEE. Trimming removed 0 bases from V and 3 bases from J, with 10 bases in between. This CDR3 is CASSVEGLGYNEQFF. The DNA of the CDR3 is TGTGCCAGCAGCGTAGAGGGACTCGGCTACAATGAGCAGTTCTTC. The complete variable domain, with remaining parts taken from reference TRBV9 and TRBJ2-1, reads DSGVTQTPKHLITATGQRVTLRCSPRSGDLSVYWYQQSLDQGLQFLIQYYNGEERAKGNILERFSAQQFPDLHSELNLSSLELGDSALYFCASSVEGLGYNEQFFGPGTRLTVL.

The chain employs TRBV2 and TRBJ1-1; tentatively, D is TRBD1 (6 bases). CDR1 is SNHLY, CDR2 FYNNEI, per germline. V was cut by 6 bases and J by 8 bases, with 19 bases left in between. The CDR3 is 14 residues long. CDR3 coding DNA: TGTGCCAGCAGCCAAATAGGGGGGGAAGTGGAAGCTTTCTTT. Residues: CASSQIGGEVEAFF. The whole variable domain, filled in from reference TRBV2 and TRBJ1-1, reads EPEVTQTPSHQVTQMGQEVILRCVPISNHLYFYWYRQILGQKVEFLVSFYNNEISEKSEIFDDQFSVERPDGSNFTLKIRSTKLEDSAMYFCASSQIGGEVEAFFGQGTRLTVV.

J is TRBJ1-5 and V is TRBV19; D remains ambiguous. The V gene's germline CDR1 is LNHDA and CDR2 SQIVND (reference sequence). The CDR3 totals 15 residues. V lost 5 bases to trimming and J lost 6 bases, with 17 bases between them. The CDR3 nucleotides read TGTGCCAGTAGTCTCGAGTTCCCTACGTCTCAGCCCCAGCATTTT. Protein sequence: CASSLEFPTSQPQHF.

The chain uses TRBV7-8 and TRBJ1-5, with TRBD1 matching over 10 bases. This CDR3 has 15 residues. Germline assignment: CDR1 SGHVS and CDR2 FQNEAQ. V gave up 6 bases and J gave up 3 bases; unmatched junction bases: 5. This CDR3 reads CASSLDRGFNQPQHF. The CDR3 coding sequence is TGTGCCAGCAGTTTGGACAGGGGGTTCAATCAGCCCCAGCATTTT.

The gene calls are TRBV19 and TRBJ1-5, with 7 bases that match TRBD1. CDR1 is LNHDA and CDR2 is SQIVND in the germline V gene (reference sequence). J was trimmed by 5 bases and V by 0 bases; bases with no gene match: 4. The CDR3 is 15 amino acids. In DNA form, the CDR3 reads TGTGCCAGTAGTATAGATTGGGACAGCTATCAGCCCCAGCATTTT. Protein product: CASSIDWDSYQPQHF.

The gene calls are TRBV28 and TRBJ1-1; D is uncertain. V was trimmed by 3 bases and J by 5 bases, leaving 10 bases between them. CDR1 and CDR2 from the germline V gene are MDHEN and SYDVKM. This CDR3 is 13 amino acids long. Written as DNA, the CDR3 is TGTGCCAGCAGTTTTTCAGGCGGGACTGAAGCTTTCTTT. Translated, it gives CASSFSGGTEAFF.

A few counts support this clone. The chain couples TRBV6-5 to TRBJ1-6; no clear D gene. V was shortened by 6 bases and J by 6 bases, with 9 bases between the two germline ends. Per the germline V gene, CDR1 is MNHEY and CDR2 is SVGAGI. The CDR3 length is 13 residues. CDR3 bases: TGTGCCAGCAGGGGCCAGACTAATTCACCCCTCCACTTT. Translation: CASRGQTNSPLHF.

The V gene is TRBV5-4, the J gene TRBJ2-1; TRBD1 matches at 7 bases. After removal of 0 bases from V and 0 bases from J, the junction contained 3 bases not matched to a gene. Germline V CDR1 and CDR2: SGHNT, YYREEE (reference sequence). This CDR3 is built from 16 residues. CDR3 loop: CASSLEGAGSYNEQFF. The CDR3 region has the DNA TGTGCCAGCAGCTTGGAGGGGGCAGGCTCCTACAATGAGCAGTTCTTC.

This chain joins TRBV5-8 and TRBJ2-3, with 16 bases fitting TRBD2. Germline-derived CDR1 and CDR2 are SGHTS and YDEGEE. The CDR3 runs to 16 residues. The junction had 3 bases not matched to a gene; V was cut back by 4 bases and J by 4 bases. The CDR3 protein is CASSLGLAGGPDTQYF. For the CDR3, the DNA is TGTGCCAGCAGCCTGGGACTAGCGGGAGGGCCAGATACGCAGTATTTT.

The chain uses TRBV19 and TRBJ2-2; 7 positions match TRBD1. The CDR3 runs to 17 residues. In germline, CDR1 is LNHDA, CDR2 SQIVND (reference sequence). V dropped 3 bases and J dropped 1; count of bases not matched to a gene: 8. Written as DNA, the CDR3 is TGTGCCAGTAGTATCGTTGGGCACAGGGGGAACACCGGGGAGCTGTTTTTT. This sequence encodes CASSIVGHRGNTGELFF.

In its sample, this clone was seen once. For the CDR3, the DNA is TGCAGCGGTCGACAGGGGGGCGGCACTGAAGCTTTCTTT. Its protein product is CSGRQGGGTEAFF. The chain couples TRBV29-1 to TRBJ1-1; 9 bases fit TRBD1. Looked up from germline, CDR1 is SQVTM and CDR2 is ANQGSEA. This CDR3 comprises 13 residues. V shed 7 bases, J shed 4 bases, and the junction held 7 bases outside the gene matches.